Each of the 18 T cell receptor beta chains below was sequenced from the same sample in a study of blood T cell repertoires in COVID-19. Repertoires were generated with immunoSEQ multiplex PCR, while TCRdb's copy carries only in-frame clones and drops some. The repertoire holds about 170,000 clones, with approximately 81% as singletons. The sample was peripheral blood. Source of these receptors: a human donor with acute or convalescent COVID-19. The donor label of this sample is uncertain.

This chain connects TRBV6-5 to TRBJ2-5; a possible D gene is TRBD2 (6 bases). The V gene's germline CDR1 is MNHEY and CDR2 SVGAGI. V dropped 6 bases and J dropped 2 bases, with 13 bases sitting between them. The CDR3 extends over 14 amino acids. CDR3 sequence reads: CASRARLAQETQYF. For the CDR3, the DNA is TGTGCCAGCAGGGCGCGTCTAGCGCAAGAGACCCAGTACTTC.

This clone was found a few times. The CDR3 here is CASSLGPSSGGYTDTQYF. The DNA for the CDR3 is TGCGCCAGCAGCTTGGGTCCTTCGAGCGGGGGGTACACAGATACGCAGTATTTT. This sequence joins TRBV5-1 and TRBJ2-3; 9 bases agree with TRBD2. CDR1 and CDR2 from the germline V gene are SGHRS and YFSETQ. V lost 0 bases to trimming and J lost 2 bases; unmatched junction nucleotides: 10. This CDR3 has 18 residues. The full variable domain, in which reference TRBV5-1 and TRBJ2-3 provide the parts outside the CDR3, is KAGVTQTPRYLIKTRGQQVTLSCSPISGHRSVSWYQQTPGQGLQFLFEYFSETQRNKGNFPGRFSGRQFSNSRSEMNVSTLELGDSALYLCASSLGPSSGGYTDTQYFGPGTRLTVL.

This clone has a handful of counts. V and J are TRBV2 and TRBJ1-5; no definite D call. Germline values: CDR1 SNHLY, CDR2 FYNNEI. The CDR3 spans 15 residues. Trimming cost V 5 bases and J 3 bases, with 14 bases left between them. The CDR3 is CASSPSGRNNQPQHF. Here the CDR3 DNA reads TGTGCCAGCAGTCCAAGCGGGCGGAACAATCAGCCCCAGCATTTT.

This rearrangement joins TRBV5-5 to TRBJ1-4; 7 bases align to TRBD1. The CDR3 length is 15 residues. Germline CDR1 is SGHKS and CDR2 is YYEKEE (reference sequence). Trimming removed 0 bases from V and 7 bases from J; junction bases left unmatched: 6. The CDR3 nucleotides read TGTGCCAGCAGCTTGGGGGGACAGAGAAGTGAAAAACTGTTTTTT. Amino acids: CASSLGGQRSEKLFF.

This clone has only a few counts. V is TRBV5-1 and J is TRBJ2-2; tentatively, D is TRBD2 (7 bases). Germline CDR1 SGHRS, CDR2 YFSETQ. CDR3 length: 15 residues. V was trimmed by 2 bases and J by 6 bases, leaving 14 bases between them. This CDR3 reads CASSFITGGAGELFF. The CDR3 nucleotides read TGCGCCAGCAGCTTCATTACGGGGGGCGCCGGGGAGCTGTTTTTT.

The V gene is TRBV9, the J gene TRBJ1-1, with D unresolved. The V end was cut by 6 bases, the J end by 3 bases, with 21 bases between. This CDR3 is 16 amino acids long. Germline CDR1 SGDLS, CDR2 YYNGEE. The CDR3 coding sequence is TGTGCCAGCACCCAAGCCGGAGGCCCTCTGGACACTGAAGCTTTCTTT. It yields the protein CASTQAGGPLDTEAFF.

The chain combines TRBV4-2 with TRBJ1-1, with 7 bases fitting TRBD1. After removal of 4 bases from V and 1 base from J, the junction contained 3 bases not matched to a gene. CDR3 length equals 14 residues. Germline values: CDR1 LGHNA, CDR2 YNFKEQ. This CDR3 is CASSRTGANTEAFF. Here the CDR3 DNA reads TGTGCCAGCAGCCGTACAGGGGCGAACACTGAAGCTTTCTTT.

As for this clone: No DNA is shown, since the ends of the CDR3 on it are uncertain; the CDR3 is the one TCRdb lists. This same CDR3 is encoded by further DNA sequences in the sample. The genes are TRBV10-3 and TRBJ2-7; the table calls TRBD1, which could not be checked here. Per the germline V gene, CDR1 is ENHRY and CDR2 is SYGVKD. The CDR3 is 14 amino acids in total, end residues counted. The CDR3 loop reads CAISVGTGTYEQYF.

The chain carries TRBV5-1 and TRBJ2-1; 7 bases fit TRBD1. Germline V gene data show CDR1 as SGHRS and CDR2 as YFSETQ. The J segment lost 1 base and the V segment lost 4 bases, leaving 5 bases of the junction unmatched. The CDR3 is 15 residues long. Here the CDR3 DNA reads TGCGCCAGCAGCCCAAGGACAGGATCCTACAATGAGCAGTTCTTC. Its protein product is CASSPRTGSYNEQFF.

The chain is built from TRBV30 and TRBJ2-5; 7 bases line up with TRBD1. Germline V gene sequence: CDR1 GTSNPN, CDR2 SVGIG (reference sequence). There are 13 residues in the CDR3. V gave up 0 bases and J gave up 6 bases; unmatched junction bases: 4. The CDR3: CAWSVRTGKTQYF. The CDR3, as DNA: TGTGCCTGGAGTGTACGGACAGGCAAGACCCAGTACTTC.

The V and J genes are TRBV7-2 and TRBJ1-1; weak D call: TRBD1 (5 bases). Per germline, CDR1 SGHTA and CDR2 FQGNSA. Trimming removed 6 bases at V and 6 bases at J, with 17 bases between. CDR3 length equals 14 residues. In DNA, the CDR3 is TGTGCCAGCAGTGAGGGGAGGTCGGGACCTGAAGCTTTCTTT. It is translated as CASSEGRSGPEAFF. The full variable domain, in which reference TRBV7-2 and TRBJ1-1 provide the parts outside the CDR3, is GAGVSQSPSNKVTEKGKDVELRCDPISGHTALYWYRQSLGQGLEFLIYFQGNSAPDKSGLPSDRFSAERTGGSVSTLTIQRTQQEDSAVYLCASSEGRSGPEAFFGQGTRLTVV.

V and J are TRBV4-1 and TRBJ2-1, with 7 bases fitting TRBD1. CDR1 and CDR2 from the germline V gene are MGHRA and YSYEKL. This CDR3 has 17 residues. After removal of 1 base from V and 4 bases from J, the junction contained 10 bases not matched to a gene. The CDR3 DNA sequence: TGCGCCAGCAGCCAAGTATTCGTAGGGGGCAGGTACAATGAGCAGTTCTTC. It yields the protein CASSQVFVGGRYNEQFF.

The chain employs TRBV29-1 and TRBJ1-5, with a possible D match to TRBD1 (6 bases). Germline CDR1 is SQVTM and CDR2 is ANQGSEA. V dropped 7 bases and J dropped 6 bases, with 13 bases sitting between them. This CDR3 comprises 12 residues. This CDR3 reads CSAEVQGQPQHF. DNA for the CDR3: TGCAGCGCCGAGGTACAGGGTCAGCCCCAGCATTTT. Variable domain in full (rest from reference TRBV29-1 and TRBJ1-5): SAVISQKPSRDICQRGTSLTIQCQVDSQVTMMFWYRQQPGQSLTLIATANQGSEATYESGFVIDKFPISRPNLTFSTLTVSNMSPEDSSIYLCSAEVQGQPQHFGDGTRLSIL.

The rearrangement links TRBV2 to TRBJ1-5; 10 bases line up with TRBD1. The V gene end was trimmed by 6 bases and the J gene end by 5 bases; junction bases not matched to a gene: 7. Germline CDR1 reads SNHLY; CDR2 reads FYNNEI. CDR3 length equals 15 residues. CDR3 amino acids: CASRDKTGGHQPQHF. CDR3 bases: TGTGCCAGCAGGGACAAGACAGGGGGCCATCAGCCCCAGCATTTT.

The sample holds one count of this clone. This rearrangement joins TRBV30 to TRBJ1-1; D is ambiguous. Trimming shortened V by 1 base and J by 8 bases, and 11 bases separated the two germline ends. The germline CDR1 and CDR2 sequences are GTSNPN and SVGIG (reference sequence). The CDR3 consists of 12 residues. The CDR3 here is CAWSGQRIEAFF. CDR3 sequence (DNA): TGTGCCTGGAGTGGGCAGAGGATAGAAGCTTTCTTT.

The chain's CDR3 is CASSLGGGMREKLFF. CDR3 nucleotides: TGTGCCAGCAGCTTGGGAGGCGGAATGCGGGAAAAACTGTTTTTT. The chain employs TRBV5-5 and TRBJ1-4, with no clear D. Deletions cut 0 bases from V and 8 bases from J, with 14 bases between. Germline CDR1 SGHKS, CDR2 YYEKEE (reference sequence). The CDR3 extends over 15 amino acids.

This chain uses TRBV11-3 with TRBJ2-7; weak D call: TRBD1 (5 bases). The length of the CDR3 is 13 residues. V dropped 4 bases and J dropped 1 base, with 8 bases sitting between them. Germline CDR1 SGHNT, CDR2 YENEEA. The CDR3 region is CASSSPGSYEQYF. The CDR3 nucleotides read TGTGCCAGCAGCTCGCCAGGGTCCTACGAGCAGTACTTC. Together with reference TRBV11-3 and TRBJ2-7, the CDR3 gives the full variable domain: EAGVVQSPRYKIIEKKQPVAFWCNPISGHNTLYWYLQNLGQGPELLIRYENEEAVDDSQLPKDRFSAERLKGVDSTLKIQPAELGDSAVYLCASSSPGSYEQYFGPGTRLTVT.

CDR3: CASSYSTSGGQETQYF. The DNA for the CDR3 is TGTGCCAGCAGTTACTCAACTAGCGGGGGGCAAGAGACCCAGTACTTC. The chain links TRBV6-2 or TRBV6-3 to TRBJ2-5, with TRBD2 matching 12 bases. The V segment lost 0 bases and the J segment 2 bases; nucleotides outside the gene matches: 1. Germline V gene sequence: CDR1 MNHEY, CDR2 SVGEGT. The CDR3 covers 16 residues.